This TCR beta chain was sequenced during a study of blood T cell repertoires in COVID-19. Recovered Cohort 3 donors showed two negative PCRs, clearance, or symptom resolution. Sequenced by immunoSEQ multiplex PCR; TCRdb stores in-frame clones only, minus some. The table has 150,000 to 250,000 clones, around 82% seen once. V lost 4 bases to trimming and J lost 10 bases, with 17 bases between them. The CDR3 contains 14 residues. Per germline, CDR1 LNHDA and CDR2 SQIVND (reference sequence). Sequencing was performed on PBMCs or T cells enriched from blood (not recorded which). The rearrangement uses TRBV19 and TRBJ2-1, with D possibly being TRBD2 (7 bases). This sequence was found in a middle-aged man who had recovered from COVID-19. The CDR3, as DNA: TGTGCCAGTAGTAGGGGGGGCCTTTCTAACGAGCAGTTCTTC. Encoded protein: CASSRGGLSNEQFF.